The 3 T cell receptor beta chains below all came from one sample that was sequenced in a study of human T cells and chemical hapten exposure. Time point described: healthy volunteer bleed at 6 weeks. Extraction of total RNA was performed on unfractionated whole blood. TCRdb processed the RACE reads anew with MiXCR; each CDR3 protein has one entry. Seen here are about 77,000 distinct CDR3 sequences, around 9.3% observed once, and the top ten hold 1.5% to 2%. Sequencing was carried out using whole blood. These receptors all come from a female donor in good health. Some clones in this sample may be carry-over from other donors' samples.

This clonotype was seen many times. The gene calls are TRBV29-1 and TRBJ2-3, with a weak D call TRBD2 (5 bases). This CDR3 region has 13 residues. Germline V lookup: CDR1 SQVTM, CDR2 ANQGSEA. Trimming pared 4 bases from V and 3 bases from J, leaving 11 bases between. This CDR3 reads CSVVRGNTDTQYF. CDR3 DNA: TGCAGCGTTGTCCGAGGGAATACAGATACGCAGTATTTT.

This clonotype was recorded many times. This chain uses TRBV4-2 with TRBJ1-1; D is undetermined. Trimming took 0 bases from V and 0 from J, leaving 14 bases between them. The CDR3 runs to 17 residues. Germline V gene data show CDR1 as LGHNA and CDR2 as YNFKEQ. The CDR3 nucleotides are TGTGCCAGCAGCCAAGATTCAAGGTTGGCAATGAACACTGAAGCTTTCTTT. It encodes CASSQDSRLAMNTEAFF.

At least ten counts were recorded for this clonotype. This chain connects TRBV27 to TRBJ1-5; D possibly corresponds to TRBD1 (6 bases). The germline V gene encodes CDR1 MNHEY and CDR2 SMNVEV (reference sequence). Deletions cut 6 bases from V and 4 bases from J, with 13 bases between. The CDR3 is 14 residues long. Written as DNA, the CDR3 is TGTGCCAGCAGCCCGACAACAGGGAATCAGCCCCAGCATTTT. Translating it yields CASSPTTGNQPQHF.